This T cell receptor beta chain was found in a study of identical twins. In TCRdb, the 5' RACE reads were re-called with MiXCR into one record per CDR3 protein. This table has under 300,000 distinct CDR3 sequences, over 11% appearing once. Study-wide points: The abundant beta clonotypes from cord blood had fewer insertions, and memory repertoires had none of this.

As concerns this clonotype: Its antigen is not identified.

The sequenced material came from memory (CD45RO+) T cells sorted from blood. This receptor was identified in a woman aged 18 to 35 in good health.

The chain's CDR3 is CASSLFRGGLNRDEQFF. CDR3 in DNA: TGTGCCAGCAGCTTATTTCGGGGTGGGCTAAACCGGGATGAGCAGTTCTTC. V gene TRBV7-2 combines with J gene TRBJ2-1, with D possibly matching TRBD2 (5 bases). This CDR3 is 17 amino acids long. V was shortened by 2 bases and J by 8 bases, with 22 bases between the two germline ends. Germline CDR1 reads SGHTA; CDR2 reads FQGNSA.